This TCR beta chain was captured in a study of shared clonotypes between healthy human individuals. This table comes from immunoSEQ multiplex PCR, and its TCRdb copy is limited to in-frame clones, with some not included. The table includes fewer than 1.4 million clones, about 84% detected once. Germline-derived CDR1 and CDR2 are SGHNT and YYREEE (reference sequence). Trimming pared 0 bases from V and 5 bases from J, leaving 11 bases between. The CDR3 sequence is 14 residues long. Sequencing was performed on memory CD4+ T cells from PBMCs. Documented subset: CD45RA-negative fraction. The receptor was isolated from a young man in good health. Some clones in this sample may be carry-over from other donors' samples. This sequence joins TRBV5-4 and TRBJ2-5; D perhaps matches TRBD2 (5 bases). CDR3 residues: CASSLGGVEETQYF. The CDR3 bases are TGTGCCAGCAGCTTGGGGGGAGTAGAGGAGACCCAGTACTTC.